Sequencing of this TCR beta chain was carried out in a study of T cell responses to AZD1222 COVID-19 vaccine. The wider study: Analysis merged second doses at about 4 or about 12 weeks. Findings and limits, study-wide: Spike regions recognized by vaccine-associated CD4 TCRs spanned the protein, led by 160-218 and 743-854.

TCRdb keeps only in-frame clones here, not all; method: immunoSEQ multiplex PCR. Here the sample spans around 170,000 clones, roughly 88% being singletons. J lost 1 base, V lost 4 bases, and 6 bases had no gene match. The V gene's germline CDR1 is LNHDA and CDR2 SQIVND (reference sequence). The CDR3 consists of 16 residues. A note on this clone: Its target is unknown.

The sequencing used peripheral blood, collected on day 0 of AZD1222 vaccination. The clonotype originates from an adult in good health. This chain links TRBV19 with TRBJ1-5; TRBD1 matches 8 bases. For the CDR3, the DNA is TGTGCCAGTAGTACCCGGACAGGGAAGAGCAATCAGCCCCAGCATTTT. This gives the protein CASSTRTGKSNQPQHF. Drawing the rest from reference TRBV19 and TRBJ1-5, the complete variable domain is DGGITQSPKYLFRKEGQNVTLSCEQNLNHDAMYWYRQDPGQGLRLIYYSQIVNDFQKGDIAEGYSVSREKKESFPLTVTSAQKNPTAFYLCASSTRTGKSNQPQHFGDGTRLSIL.